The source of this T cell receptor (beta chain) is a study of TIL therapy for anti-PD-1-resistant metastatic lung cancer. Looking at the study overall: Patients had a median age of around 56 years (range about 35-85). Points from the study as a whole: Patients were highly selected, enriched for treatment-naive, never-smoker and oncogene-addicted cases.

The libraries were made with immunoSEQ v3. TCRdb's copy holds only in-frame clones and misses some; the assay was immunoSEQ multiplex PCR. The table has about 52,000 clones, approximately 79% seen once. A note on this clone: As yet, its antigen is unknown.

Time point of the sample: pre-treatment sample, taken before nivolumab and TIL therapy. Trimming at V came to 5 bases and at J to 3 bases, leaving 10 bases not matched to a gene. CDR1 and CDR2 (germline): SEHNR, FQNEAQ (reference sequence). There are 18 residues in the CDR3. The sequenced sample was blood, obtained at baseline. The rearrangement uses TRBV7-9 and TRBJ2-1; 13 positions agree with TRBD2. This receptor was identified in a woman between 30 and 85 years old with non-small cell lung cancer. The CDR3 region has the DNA TGTGCCAGCAGCCCCGGACTAGCGGGGGTCCGAAACTACAATGAGCAGTTCTTC. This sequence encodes CASSPGLAGVRNYNEQFF.